The entry below describes one T cell receptor (beta chain). This clonotype was found many times. This clone's antigen is unknown. Base-call qualities are not available, and no considerably larger clone is one nucleotide away. To synthesize cDNA, template-switch 5'RACE was performed with a primer carrying a 10-nucleotide random unique molecular identifier so that each TCR transcript was tagged. Every sequencing run covered 15-18 subjects and yielded more than 180 million TCR-beta sequences. Total RNA was extracted with the RNeasy kit. The KAPA Real-time Library Amplification kit was used to amplify TCR-beta VDJ regions with primers targeting the TCR constant region and the 5'RACE anchor. A first PCR added sample indexes and Illumina adaptors, after which a second PCR increased the library yield. After purification with Ampure beads, the TCR product of roughly 650 bp was size-selected on a 2% E-gel SizeSelection system. Library quality was checked on a Bioanalyzer, concentration was measured with Qubit, and libraries were quantified with the Kapa Library Quantification kit before pooling. An Illumina HiSeq 2500 sequenced the libraries paired-end 2 x 150 bp. To increase sequence diversity, roughly 24-31% phiX was spiked into each library pool. In the paper's pipeline: The quality-filtered reads were processed with the UMI-based MiGEC pipeline, whose error correction step removed more than 80% of the raw TCR sequences. VDJ genes were aligned to IMGT germline references, and clonotypes were defined by unique CDR3 amino acid sequence plus V-J genes. Clonal expansion, Shannon diversity and CDR3 relatedness were evaluated with VDJtools (CalcPairwiseDistances, ClusterSamples), while phylogenetic trees were built in CLCbio workbench. A clone was classed as expanded if it had 8 or more unique UMIs, a cutoff based on coefficient-of-variation modelling across technical triplicates. The public reads were reprocessed in TCRdb via fastp at Q25 and MiXCR, keeping in-frame beta chains. Under each unique CDR3 protein, matching rows form one entry showing the most common genes and DNA. TCRdb's processing, not the authors', yielded these V and J calls. The sample records 20,000 to 25,000 distinct CDR3 sequences, under 11% of which are singletons. The biggest ten clones account for less than 25% of the sample.

The data are from a study of neurological immune-mediated disorders (dated by TCRdb to about 2019). Describing the broader study: Peripheral blood TCR-beta repertoires from patients with HTLV-I-associated myelopathy (HAM/TSP), patients with multiple sclerosis, and healthy controls were compared in the study using UMI-based sequencing. The cohort comprised some 71 subjects: some 14 HAM/TSP patients, around 35 multiple sclerosis patients and around 20 healthy controls. Longitudinal samples, technical triplicates and paired sorted CD4+ and CD8+ T-cell subsets, alongside PBMC samples, were included among the 106 TCR-beta libraries. Paper-wide results and their limitations: Expanded clones from different subjects shared no identical CDR3 amino acid sequences, which suggests that TCR-beta repertoires were private in all groups. TCR clonal expansion was greatest in HAM/TSP patients and smallest in MS patients, who ranked below even healthy controls.

The junction shows trimming of 7 bases on V and 6 bases on J, plus 17 bases between the germline ends. Including the terminal cysteine and phenylalanine, the CDR3 comprises 13 residues. Only CDR3 DNA is held: 39 bases, read in frame from base 1. From a lookup of the germline V gene, CDR1 and CDR2 are SQVTM and ANQGSEA. Libraries from unsorted PBMCs were made from 2 million PBMCs kept in RNAlater at -80 degrees C until RNA extraction. Peripheral blood was subjected to Ficoll-Hypaque density gradient centrifugation to isolate PBMCs, which were then cryopreserved in liquid nitrogen. The sample comprised PBMCs. The chain couples TRBV29-1 to TRBJ2-3; D gene: possibly TRBD2, on 6 matching bases. This TCR derives from a woman in her sixties with HTLV-1-associated myelopathy (HAM/TSP). CDR3 protein: CSAQRGEMDTQYF. The bases read TGCAGCGCCCAACGCGGGGAAATGGATACGCAGTATTTT.